This T cell receptor (beta chain) originates from a study of T cell clonotyping in hematopoietic cell transplantation. Study as a whole: Pretransplant recipient samples were taken after cytoreduction.

Findings and caveats of the study: Few recipient clonotypes overlapped donors; over 95% were de novo at given depth.

CDR1 ENHRY and CDR2 SYGVKD come from the germline V gene. With V trimmed by 6 bases and J by 9 bases, 13 bases remained unmatched. The CDR3 sequence is 17 residues long. The table came from immunoSEQ multiplex PCR; TCRdb's copy has only in-frame clones and leaves some out. The profile shows roughly 46,000 clones, 80% to 85% of them singletons. Specified time point: recipient sample about 28 days before transplant, after cytoreduction. Recipients were bled about 28 days pretransplant and at posttransplant days 30, 100, 180. About this clone: Antigen specificity is unknown.

The clonotype comes from a man aged 60 to 69 with myelodysplastic syndrome. Some clones in this sample may be carry-over from other donors' samples. Sample: peripheral blood mononuclear cells, taken before stem cell transplant. The chain uses TRBV10-3 and TRBJ2-2; 13 nucleotides align to TRBD2. The CDR3 nucleotides read TGTGCCATCAGCTCCGGCCAACTAGCGGGGGGGGTAAGGGAGCTGTTTTTT. It encodes CAISSGQLAGGVRELFF.